The 15 T cell receptor beta chains below all came from one sample that was sequenced in a study of shared clonotypes between healthy human individuals. The repertoire was sequenced with immunoSEQ multiplex PCR; TCRdb's copy has only in-frame clones and lacks some. The repertoire holds roughly 520,000 clones, with about 96% as singletons. The specimen was naive CD4+ T cells sorted from blood. The subset: CD45RA+ positively selected. Every receptor here comes from a young woman in good health.

The chain employs TRBV5-1 and TRBJ2-1; 7 nucleotides line up with TRBD2. The V segment lost 1 base and the J segment 6 bases; nucleotides outside the gene matches: 19. Germline assignment: CDR1 SGHRS and CDR2 YFSETQ. The CDR3 length is 19 residues. The CDR3 loop is CASSLTGGRAPNGGNEQFF. The CDR3 nucleotides are TGCGCCAGCAGCTTGACGGGCGGGAGAGCCCCAAACGGGGGCAATGAGCAGTTCTTC.

A single count supports this clone. The genes are TRBV28 and TRBJ2-5; weak D call: TRBD2 (5 bases). The J call may be incorrect, as the DNA end agrees better with TRBJ2-7. This CDR3 is 14 amino acids long. Germline-derived CDR1 and CDR2 are MDHEN and SYDVKM. In nucleotides, the CDR3 is TGTGCCAGCGGAAGCGGTACAGTTCCCTACGAGCAGTACTTC. It specifies CASGSGTVPYEQYF.

This clone was found once. The chain carries TRBV28 and TRBJ2-3, with 9 bases aligning to TRBD2. J lost 0 bases, V lost 6 bases, and 4 bases had no gene match. The CDR3 runs 15 residues. Germline loops: CDR1 MDHEN, CDR2 SYDVKM. The CDR3 DNA reads TGTGCCAGCAGGGGACTAGCCTTCAGCACAGATACGCAGTATTTT. Translating it yields CASRGLAFSTDTQYF. Complete variable domain (other parts from reference TRBV28 and TRBJ2-3): DVKVTQSSRYLVKRTGEKVFLECVQDMDHENMFWYRQDPGLGLRLIYFSYDVKMKEKGDIPEGYSVSREKKERFSLILESASTNQTSMYLCASRGLAFSTDTQYFGPGTRLTVL.

V and J are TRBV11-2 and TRBJ2-1; D may be TRBD2 (5 bases). V was clipped by 5 bases and J by 4 bases, with 15 bases between them. The CDR3 has 15 residues. Germline CDR1 reads SGHAT; CDR2 reads FQNNGV. CDR3 amino acids: CASSRPGGSYNEQFF. The CDR3 DNA follows: TGTGCCAGCAGCCGACCCGGAGGATCTTACAATGAGCAGTTCTTC. Drawing the rest from reference TRBV11-2 and TRBJ2-1, the complete variable domain is EAGVAQSPRYKIIEKRQSVAFWCNPISGHATLYWYQQILGQGPKLLIQFQNNGVVDDSQLPKDRFSAERLKGVDSTLKIQPAKLEDSAVYLCASSRPGGSYNEQFFGPGTRLTVL.

The chain carries TRBV5-1 and TRBJ1-1; tentatively, D is TRBD1 (5 bases). Trimming pared 3 bases from V and 1 base from J, leaving 16 bases between. The CDR3 extends over 16 amino acids. CDR1 and CDR2 from the germline V gene are SGHRS and YFSETQ. CDR3 sequence reads: CASSWEGRRGNTEAFF. Here the CDR3 DNA reads TGCGCCAGCAGCTGGGAGGGTAGGAGGGGGAACACTGAAGCTTTCTTT.

V is TRBV2 and J is TRBJ1-5; D not resolved. Per germline, CDR1 SNHLY and CDR2 FYNNEI. The CDR3 loop spans 14 amino acids. Trimming took 1 base from V and 0 from J, leaving 4 bases between them. The CDR3 is CASSEEVSNQPQHF. The CDR3 nucleotides are TGTGCCAGCAGTGAAGAGGTTAGCAATCAGCCCCAGCATTTT.

The chain uses TRBV28 and TRBJ2-7; 7 bases match TRBD1. This CDR3 is 17 amino acids long. V shed 3 bases, J shed 2 bases, and the junction held 13 bases outside the gene matches. The germline gives CDR1 MDHEN, CDR2 SYDVKM. The CDR3 DNA sequence: TGTGCCAGCAGTTTCCCCTTTGGGCAGGGGGACGCCTACGAGCAGTACTTC. It encodes CASSFPFGQGDAYEQYF.

The V gene is TRBV18, the J gene TRBJ2-2; 7 bases are a match to TRBD2. CDR1 and CDR2 from the germline V gene are KGHSH and LQKENI. This CDR3 contains 16 residues. Trimming at V came to 2 bases and at J to 2 bases, leaving 5 bases not matched to a gene. CDR3 region: CASSPAQRGNTGELFF. CDR3 coding DNA: TGTGCCAGCTCACCAGCCCAGCGGGGAAACACCGGGGAGCTGTTTTTT.

The chain is built from TRBV11-2 and TRBJ2-1; D is tentatively TRBD1 or TRBD2 (5 bases each). Trimming cost V 3 bases and J 9 bases, with 18 bases left between them. The V gene's germline CDR1 is SGHAT and CDR2 FQNNGV. There are 15 residues in the CDR3. The CDR3 DNA reads TGTGCCAGCAGCTTTCGTAGCGACCCAAGGGGTGAGCAGTTCTTC. It codes for CASSFRSDPRGEQFF.

The chain recombines TRBV28 with TRBJ2-1; the D is unclear. CDR3 length equals 11 residues. V gave up 5 bases and J gave up 14 bases, with 13 bases separating them. The germline V gene has CDR1 MDHEN and CDR2 SYDVKM. DNA for the CDR3: TGTGCCAGCAGTGGCCGAAGGCTGGAGTTCTTC. Its protein product is CASSGRRLEFF.

The chain joins TRBV30 to TRBJ2-1; no definite D call. Germline V gives CDR1 GTSNPN, CDR2 SVGIG (reference sequence). The CDR3 spans 15 residues. Trimming removed 3 bases from V and 0 bases from J, with 12 bases in between. The CDR3, as DNA: TGTGCCTGGAGATACGCCGGATACTCCTACAATGAGCAGTTCTTC. The encoded protein is CAWRYAGYSYNEQFF.

This rearrangement joins TRBV5-1 to TRBJ1-3; D gene uncertain. The CDR3 is 15 amino acids. The V gene's germline CDR1 is SGHRS and CDR2 YFSETQ. V dropped 1 base and J dropped 0 bases, with 8 bases sitting between them. CDR3 DNA: TGCGCCAGCAGCTTGAGTTGGACCTCTGGAAACACCATATATTTT. Translation: CASSLSWTSGNTIYF.

The CDR3, as DNA: TGTGCCAGCTCTCGTGCGGGAGGTCCCACCCGGTACGAGCAGTACTTC. This encodes CASSRAGGPTRYEQYF. J is TRBJ2-7 and V is TRBV2; 8 bases line up with TRBD2. The CDR3 has 16 amino acids. V was clipped by 8 bases and J by 4 bases; unmatched bases: 16. Germline assignment: CDR1 SNHLY and CDR2 FYNNEI.

The chain has TRBV29-1 and TRBJ2-1; TRBD2 agrees at 8 bases. The germline CDR1 and CDR2 sequences are SQVTM and ANQGSEA. This CDR3 has 15 amino acids. Germline trimming cut 5 bases from V and 2 bases from J; bases unmatched to any gene: 8. The DNA of the CDR3 is TGCAGCGTTACCCCGGGGGGGAGAACCTACAATGAGCAGTTCTTC. It codes for CSVTPGGRTYNEQFF.

The CDR3 sequence is CASSLWDLNTEAFF. The CDR3 DNA follows: TGCGCCAGCAGCTTGTGGGATTTGAACACTGAAGCTTTCTTT. The J gene is TRBJ1-1, the V gene TRBV5-1; unclear D gene. The CDR3 is 14 amino acids. The germline V gene has CDR1 SGHRS and CDR2 YFSETQ. V dropped 1 base and J dropped 0 bases, with 7 bases sitting between them.